Sequencing of this TCR beta chain was carried out in a study of T cells in Graves' hyperthyroidism and ophthalmopathy. This clonotype was found a few times. Its matching antigen is unknown. Amplification yielded TCR beta CDR3 regions, with RNA transcripts as the source. The primer set for the first-round RT-PCR of the TCR CDR3 was HTBI. Each CDR3 protein is one row after TCRdb ran MiXCR on the multiplex PCR reads. In the table there are approximately 530,000 distinct CDR3 sequences, about 20% of which are singletons. General study points: Appearing also in blood were most of the thyroid clonotypes expanded above 0.001.

Per the germline V gene, CDR1 is KGHSH and CDR2 is LQKENI. Trimming took off 1 base at V and 6 bases at J, with 17 bases between the two ends. CDR3 length: 16 amino acids. The authors took PBMCs from roughly 10 ml fresh peripheral blood. Sequencing was done on a sample of blood. V gene TRBV18 combines with J gene TRBJ2-3, with D possibly TRBD2 on 7 matching bases. This TCR was sampled from a man aged 40-55 years with Graves' ophthalmopathy. The CDR3 DNA reads TGTGCCAGCTCACCACAGACTCGGGGGGCATCTGATACGCAGTATTTT. It yields the protein CASSPQTRGASDTQYF.